This entry features one T cell receptor (beta chain) sequence. Looked up from germline, CDR1 is SQVTM and CDR2 is ANQGSEA. The CDR3 is made up of 12 amino acids. V shed 7 bases and J shed 2 bases, with 11 bases lying between them. The sample is drawn from a study of blood T cell repertoires in COVID-19. The data were produced by immunoSEQ multiplex PCR, yet TCRdb's version contains in-frame clones alone and is incomplete. This sample has tens of thousands of clones, with about 83% found just once. The sequenced sample was peripheral blood. The clonotype was recovered from a woman aged 60-70 years with acute or convalescent COVID-19. The rearrangement links TRBV29-1 to TRBJ1-2; possible D gene TRBD1, 6 bases. The DNA of the CDR3 is TGCAGCGCGGGGGACACAAACTATGGCTACACCTTC. Protein sequence: CSAGDTNYGYTF.